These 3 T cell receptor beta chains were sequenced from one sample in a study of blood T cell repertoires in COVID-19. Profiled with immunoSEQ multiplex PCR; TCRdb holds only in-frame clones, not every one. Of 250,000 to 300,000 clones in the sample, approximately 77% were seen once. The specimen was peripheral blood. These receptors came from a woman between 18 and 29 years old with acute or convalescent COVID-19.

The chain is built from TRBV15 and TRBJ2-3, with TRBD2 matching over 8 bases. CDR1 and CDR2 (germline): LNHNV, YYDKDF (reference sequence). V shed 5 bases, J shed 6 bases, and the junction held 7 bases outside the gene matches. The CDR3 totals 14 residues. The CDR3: CATSFGTRGDTQYF. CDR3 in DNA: TGTGCCACCAGCTTCGGGACTAGAGGGGATACGCAGTATTTT.

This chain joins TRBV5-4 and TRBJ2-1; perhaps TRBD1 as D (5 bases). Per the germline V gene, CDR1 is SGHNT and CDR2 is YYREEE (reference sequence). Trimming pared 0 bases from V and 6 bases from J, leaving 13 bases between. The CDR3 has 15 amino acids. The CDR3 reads CASSLDRQRVNEQFF. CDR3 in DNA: TGTGCCAGCAGCTTGGACAGGCAAAGAGTCAATGAGCAGTTCTTC. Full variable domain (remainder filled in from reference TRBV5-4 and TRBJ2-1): ETGVTQSPTHLIKTRGQQVTLRCSSQSGHNTVSWYQQALGQGPQFIFQYYREEENGRGNFPPRFSGLQFPNYSSELNVNALELDDSALYLCASSLDRQRVNEQFFGPGTRLTVL.

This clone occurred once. In nucleotides, the CDR3 is TGTGCCAGCAGCCAAGATTATGACATTTCCTGGTATGGCTACACCTTC. Its protein is CASSQDYDISWYGYTF. This rearrangement joins TRBV14 to TRBJ1-2; no definite D call. The CDR3 totals 16 residues. Trimming stripped 0 bases from V and 5 bases from J, with 16 bases between. Per germline, CDR1 SGHDN and CDR2 FVKESK.